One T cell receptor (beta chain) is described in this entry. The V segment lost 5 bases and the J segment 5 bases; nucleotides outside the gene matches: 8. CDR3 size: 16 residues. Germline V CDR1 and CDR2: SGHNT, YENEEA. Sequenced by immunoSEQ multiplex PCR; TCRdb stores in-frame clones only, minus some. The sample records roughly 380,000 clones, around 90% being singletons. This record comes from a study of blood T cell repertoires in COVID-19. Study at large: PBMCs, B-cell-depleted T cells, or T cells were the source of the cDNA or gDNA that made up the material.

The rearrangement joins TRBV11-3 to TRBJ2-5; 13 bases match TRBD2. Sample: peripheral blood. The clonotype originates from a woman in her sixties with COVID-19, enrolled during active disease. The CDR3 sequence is CASSRRLAGGDETQYF. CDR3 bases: TGTGCCAGCAGCCGAAGACTAGCGGGGGGCGACGAGACCCAGTACTTC.